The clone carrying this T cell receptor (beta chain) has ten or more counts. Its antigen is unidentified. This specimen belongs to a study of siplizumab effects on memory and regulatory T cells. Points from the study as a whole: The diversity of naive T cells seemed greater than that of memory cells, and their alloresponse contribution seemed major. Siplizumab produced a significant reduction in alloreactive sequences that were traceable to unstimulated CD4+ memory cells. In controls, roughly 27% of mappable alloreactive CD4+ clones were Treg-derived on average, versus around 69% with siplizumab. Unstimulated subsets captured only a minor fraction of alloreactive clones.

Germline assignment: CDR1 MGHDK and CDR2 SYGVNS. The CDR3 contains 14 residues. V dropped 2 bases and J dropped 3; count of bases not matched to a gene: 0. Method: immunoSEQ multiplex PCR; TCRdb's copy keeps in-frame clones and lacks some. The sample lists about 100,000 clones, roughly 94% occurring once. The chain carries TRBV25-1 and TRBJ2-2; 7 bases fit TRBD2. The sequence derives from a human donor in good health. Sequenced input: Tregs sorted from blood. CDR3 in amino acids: CASSEAGDTGELFF. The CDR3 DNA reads TGTGCCAGCAGTGAAGCGGGAGACACCGGGGAGCTGTTTTTT. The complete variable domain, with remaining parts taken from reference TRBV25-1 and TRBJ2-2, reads EADIYQTPRYLVIGTGKKITLECSQTMGHDKMYWYQQDPGMELHLIHYSYGVNSTEKGDLSSESTVSRIRTEHFPLTLESARPSHTSQYLCASSEAGDTGELFFGEGSRLTVL.